The 6 T cell receptor beta chains listed next were all sequenced from one sample in a study of shared clonotypes between healthy human individuals. Clones were read by immunoSEQ multiplex PCR, and TCRdb kept only the in-frame ones, dropping some. Of fewer than 1.8 million clones in the sample, about 98.5% were seen once. Material for sequencing was naive CD4+ T cells sorted from blood. The subset here: CD45RA+ positively selected. The origin of the receptors is a young man in good health.

A remark on this clone: In the same sample, other DNA sequences code for this CDR3. The chain carries TRBV28 and TRBJ1-5; D unclear. Trimming took 3 bases from V and 6 from J, leaving 3 bases between them. This CDR3 is 11 amino acids long. Germline values: CDR1 MDHEN, CDR2 SYDVKM. In DNA form, the CDR3 reads TGTGCCAGCAGTTTTGGTCAGCCCCAGCATTTT. Amino acids: CASSFGQPQHF.

The rearrangement joins TRBV5-4 to TRBJ2-5; no firm D call. CDR3 length equals 13 residues. V lost 7 bases and J lost 0, with 10 bases in between. CDR1 is SGHNT and CDR2 is YYREEE in the germline V gene (reference sequence). This CDR3 reads CASGRRNQETQYF. The CDR3 nucleotides read TGTGCCAGCGGCAGGCGCAACCAAGAGACCCAGTACTTC.

The rearrangement joins TRBV2 to TRBJ2-1, with TRBD2 matching over 8 bases. The CDR3 runs 16 residues. Per germline, CDR1 SNHLY and CDR2 FYNNEI. J was trimmed by 2 bases and V by 2 bases; bases with no gene match: 5. The CDR3 region has the DNA TGTGCCAGCAGTGAATTCGGAGCGGGAGCCTACAATGAGCAGTTCTTC. It is translated as CASSEFGAGAYNEQFF.

V is TRBV5-1 and J is TRBJ2-3, with a possible D match to TRBD2 (6 bases). This CDR3 comprises 16 residues. Germline V gene lookup returns CDR1 SGHRS and CDR2 YFSETQ. V dropped 3 bases and J dropped 1 base, with 15 bases sitting between them. This chain's CDR3 is CASSWGLASGTDTQYF. CDR3 coding DNA: TGCGCCAGCAGCTGGGGTTTGGCTAGCGGCACAGATACGCAGTATTTT.

This rearrangement joins TRBV27 to TRBJ2-5; weak D call: TRBD1 (5 bases). The germline V gene has CDR1 MNHEY and CDR2 SMNVEV (reference sequence). Deletions cut 5 bases from V and 2 bases from J, with 21 bases between. The CDR3 extends over 17 amino acids. CDR3: CASSPERQGWGQETQYF. The CDR3 DNA reads as TGTGCCAGCAGTCCGGAGAGGCAGGGATGGGGACAAGAGACCCAGTACTTC.

The chain uses TRBV18 and TRBJ1-5; D not resolved. Between the trimmed V and J ends, which lost 4 bases and 3 bases, there was a span of 13 bases. The CDR3 runs 15 residues. Germline V gene sequence: CDR1 KGHSH, CDR2 LQKENI. The CDR3 bases are TGTGCCAGCTCACGGACGGGTCTTACCAATCAGCCCCAGCATTTT. This sequence encodes CASSRTGLTNQPQHF.